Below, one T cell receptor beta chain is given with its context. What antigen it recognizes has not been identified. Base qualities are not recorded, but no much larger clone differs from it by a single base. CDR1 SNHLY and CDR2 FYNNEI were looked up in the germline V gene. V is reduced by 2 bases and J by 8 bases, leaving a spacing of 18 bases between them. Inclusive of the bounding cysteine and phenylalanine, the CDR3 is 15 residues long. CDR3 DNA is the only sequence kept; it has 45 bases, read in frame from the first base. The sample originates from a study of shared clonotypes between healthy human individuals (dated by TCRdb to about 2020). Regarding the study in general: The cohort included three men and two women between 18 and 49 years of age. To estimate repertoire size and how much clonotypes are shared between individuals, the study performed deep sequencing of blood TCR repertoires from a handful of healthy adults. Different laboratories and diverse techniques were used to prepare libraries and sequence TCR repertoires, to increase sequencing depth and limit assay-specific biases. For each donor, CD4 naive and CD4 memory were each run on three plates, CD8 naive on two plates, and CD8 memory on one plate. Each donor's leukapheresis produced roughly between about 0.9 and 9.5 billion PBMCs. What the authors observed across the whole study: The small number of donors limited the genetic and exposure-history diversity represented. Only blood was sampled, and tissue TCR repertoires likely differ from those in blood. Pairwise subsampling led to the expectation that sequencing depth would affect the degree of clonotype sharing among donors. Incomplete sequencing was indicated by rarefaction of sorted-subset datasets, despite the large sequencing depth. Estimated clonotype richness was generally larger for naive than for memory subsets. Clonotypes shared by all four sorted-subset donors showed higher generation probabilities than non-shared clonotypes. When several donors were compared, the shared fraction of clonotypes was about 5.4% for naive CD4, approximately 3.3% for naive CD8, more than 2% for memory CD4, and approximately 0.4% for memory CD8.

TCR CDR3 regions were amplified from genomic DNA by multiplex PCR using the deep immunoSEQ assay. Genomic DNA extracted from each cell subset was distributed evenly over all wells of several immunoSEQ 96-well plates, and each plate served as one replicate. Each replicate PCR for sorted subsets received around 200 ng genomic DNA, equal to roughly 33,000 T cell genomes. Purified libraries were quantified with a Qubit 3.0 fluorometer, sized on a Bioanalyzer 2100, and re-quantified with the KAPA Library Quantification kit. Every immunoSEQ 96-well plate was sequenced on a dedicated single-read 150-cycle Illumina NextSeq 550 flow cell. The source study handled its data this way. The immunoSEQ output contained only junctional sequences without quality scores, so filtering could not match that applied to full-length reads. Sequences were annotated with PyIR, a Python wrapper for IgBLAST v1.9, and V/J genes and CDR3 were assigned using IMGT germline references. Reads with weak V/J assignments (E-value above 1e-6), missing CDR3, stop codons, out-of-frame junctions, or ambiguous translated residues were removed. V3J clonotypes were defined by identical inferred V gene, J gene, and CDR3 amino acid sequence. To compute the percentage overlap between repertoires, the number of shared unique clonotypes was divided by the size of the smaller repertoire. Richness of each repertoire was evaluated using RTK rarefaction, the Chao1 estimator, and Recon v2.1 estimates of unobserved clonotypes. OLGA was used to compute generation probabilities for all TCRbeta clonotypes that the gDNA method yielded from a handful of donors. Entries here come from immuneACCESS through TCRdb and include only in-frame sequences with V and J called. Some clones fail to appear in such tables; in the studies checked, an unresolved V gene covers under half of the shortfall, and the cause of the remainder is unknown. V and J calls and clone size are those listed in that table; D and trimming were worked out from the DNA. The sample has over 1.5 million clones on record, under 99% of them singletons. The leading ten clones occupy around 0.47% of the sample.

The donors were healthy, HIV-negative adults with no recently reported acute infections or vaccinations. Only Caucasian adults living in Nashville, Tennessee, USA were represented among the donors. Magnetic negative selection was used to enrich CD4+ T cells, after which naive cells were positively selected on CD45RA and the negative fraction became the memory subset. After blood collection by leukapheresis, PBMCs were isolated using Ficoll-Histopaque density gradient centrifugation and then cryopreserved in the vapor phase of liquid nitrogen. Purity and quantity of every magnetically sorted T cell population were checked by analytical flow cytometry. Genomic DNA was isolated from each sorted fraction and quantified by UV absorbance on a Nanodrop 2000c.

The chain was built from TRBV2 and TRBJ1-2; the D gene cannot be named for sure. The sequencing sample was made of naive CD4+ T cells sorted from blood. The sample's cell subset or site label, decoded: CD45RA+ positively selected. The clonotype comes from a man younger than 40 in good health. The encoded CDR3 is CASSERQLVSKGYTF. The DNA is TGTGCCAGCAGTGAAAGGCAGTTAGTCTCGAAGGGCTACACCTTC.